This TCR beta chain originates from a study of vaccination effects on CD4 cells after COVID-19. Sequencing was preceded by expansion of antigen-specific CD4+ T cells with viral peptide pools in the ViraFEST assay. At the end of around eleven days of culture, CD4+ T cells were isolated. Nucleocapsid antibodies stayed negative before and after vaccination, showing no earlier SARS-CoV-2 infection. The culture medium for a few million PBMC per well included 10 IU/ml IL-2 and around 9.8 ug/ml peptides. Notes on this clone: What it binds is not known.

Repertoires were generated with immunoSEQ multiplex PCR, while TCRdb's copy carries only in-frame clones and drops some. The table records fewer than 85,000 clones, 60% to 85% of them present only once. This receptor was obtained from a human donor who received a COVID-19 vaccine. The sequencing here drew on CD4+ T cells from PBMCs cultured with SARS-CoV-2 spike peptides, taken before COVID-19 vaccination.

The CDR3 reads CASSVGYSGGTDTQYF. The DNA for the CDR3 is TGTGCCAGCAGCGTAGGATACAGCGGGGGCACAGATACGCAGTATTTT. The chain links TRBV9 to TRBJ2-3; TRBD2 matches 7 bases. Germline CDR1 reads SGDLS; CDR2 reads YYNGEE. The CDR3 has 16 amino acids. The V gene end was trimmed by 0 bases and the J gene end by 1 base; junction bases not matched to a gene: 5.